Below, one T cell receptor (beta chain) is given with its context. The CDR3 runs to 15 residues. From germline, CDR1 is SEHNR and CDR2 FQNEAQ (reference sequence). Trimming left V 3 bases short and J 7 bases short, with 17 bases between. The entry originates in a study of T cell responses to AZD1222 COVID-19 vaccine. The table came from immunoSEQ multiplex PCR; TCRdb's copy has only in-frame clones and leaves some out. The table includes about 140,000 clones, about 89% detected once. The source material was peripheral blood, sampled on day 0 of AZD1222 vaccination. This TCR derives from an adult in good health. The chain has TRBV7-9 and TRBJ2-3; D tentatively fits TRBD1 or TRBD2 (5 bases each). The CDR3 loop is CASSFGDASSNTQYF. In nucleotides, the CDR3 is TGTGCCAGCAGCTTCGGGGACGCCTCTTCGAATACGCAGTATTTT.